This record looks at one TCR beta chain sequence and its context. What it binds is unknown. The data originate from a study of shared clonotypes between healthy human individuals. Findings and limits, study-wide: Researchers sampled only blood; tissue repertoires likely differ. When naive CD4 clonotypes were compared across several donors, 4% to 5.5% were shared.

Per the original data handling: Filtering differed since immunoSEQ provided only junctions, with no quality scores. The method was immunoSEQ multiplex PCR; TCRdb's version includes in-frame clones alone and lacks a portion of them. The V and J calls and clone size were taken over from that table, and D and trimming were inferred from the DNA. This table has about 2.5 million clones, roughly 92% appearing once. All the donors were Caucasian adults who lived in Nashville, Tennessee. The sequence was collected from a young man in good health. Some clones in this sample may be carry-over from other donors' samples. The specimen sequenced was naive CD4+ T cells from PBMCs. Specified subset: CD45RA+ positively selected.

CDR3 coding DNA: TGTGCCAGCCGGGGCCTAGCCAAAAACATTCAGTACTTC. Its translation: CASRGLAKNIQYF. The chain is built from TRBV2 and TRBJ2-4, with D perhaps being TRBD1 or TRBD2 (5 bases each). The V end lost 8 bases, the J end lost 0 bases, and 8 bases lay between the germline ends. The CDR3 loop spans 13 amino acids. Looked up from germline, CDR1 is SNHLY and CDR2 is FYNNEI.